The TCR beta chain under discussion was sequenced for a study of blood T cell repertoires in COVID-19. The protocol was immunoSEQ multiplex PCR, while the TCRdb copy is restricted to in-frame clones and leaves out a portion. Here the sample spans more than 200,000 clones, 84% being singletons. This CDR3 contains 13 residues. The germline gives CDR1 SGHRS, CDR2 YFSETQ. V was pared by 7 bases and J by 7 bases, with 7 bases of the junction left unmatched. Input material: PBMCs or T cells enriched from blood (not recorded which). The receptor was isolated from a man between 60 and 75 years old who had recovered from COVID-19. The chain couples TRBV5-1 to TRBJ2-7; 11 positions agree with TRBD1. The CDR3 loop reads CASADRGRGEQYF. In DNA, the CDR3 is TGCGCCAGCGCGGACAGGGGGCGCGGGGAGCAGTACTTC.